This T cell receptor (beta chain) originates from a study of a mutant IDH1 vaccine in newly diagnosed glioma. Turning to the study itself: Across weeks 1, 3, 5, 7, 11, 15, 19 and 23, patients received a vaccination each time, eight in all.

Overall study results and limits: There seemed to be no relation between pseudoprogression and changes in top peripheral T cell clonotypes.

The germline gives CDR1 LGHNA, CDR2 YSLEER. V was pared by 4 bases and J by 7 bases, with 14 bases of the junction left unmatched. This CDR3 region has 16 residues. Comments on this clone: Its antigen is undetermined.

TCRdb's copy holds only in-frame clones and misses some; the assay was immunoSEQ multiplex PCR. The table records just over 65,000 clones, approximately 80% of them present only once. The time point here: week 23, last vaccination. All doses held 300 ug of mutant IDH1 20-mer peptide, with topical imiquimod. Material: PBMCs, obtained from a glioma patient whose treatment included an IDH1 peptide vaccine. V and J are TRBV4-3 and TRBJ1-2; 8 bases fit TRBD1. This TCR was sampled from a man younger than 30 with glioma. Here the CDR3 reads CASSPSPSGGSFGYTF. The CDR3 DNA is TGCGCCAGCAGCCCTTCACCATCAGGGGGCTCTTTTGGCTACACCTTC.